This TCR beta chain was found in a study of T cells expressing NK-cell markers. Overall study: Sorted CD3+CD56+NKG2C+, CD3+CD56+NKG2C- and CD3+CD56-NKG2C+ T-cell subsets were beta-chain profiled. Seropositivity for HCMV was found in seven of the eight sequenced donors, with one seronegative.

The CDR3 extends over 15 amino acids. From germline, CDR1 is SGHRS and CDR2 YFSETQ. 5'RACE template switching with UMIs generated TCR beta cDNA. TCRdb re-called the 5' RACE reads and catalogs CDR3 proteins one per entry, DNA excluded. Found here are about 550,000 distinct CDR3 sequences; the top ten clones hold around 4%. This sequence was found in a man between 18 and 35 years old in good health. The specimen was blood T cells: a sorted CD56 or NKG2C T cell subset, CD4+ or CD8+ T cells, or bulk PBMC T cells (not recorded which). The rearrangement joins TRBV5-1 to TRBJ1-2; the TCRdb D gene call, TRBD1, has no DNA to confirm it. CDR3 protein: CASSFPWQGEDGYTF.